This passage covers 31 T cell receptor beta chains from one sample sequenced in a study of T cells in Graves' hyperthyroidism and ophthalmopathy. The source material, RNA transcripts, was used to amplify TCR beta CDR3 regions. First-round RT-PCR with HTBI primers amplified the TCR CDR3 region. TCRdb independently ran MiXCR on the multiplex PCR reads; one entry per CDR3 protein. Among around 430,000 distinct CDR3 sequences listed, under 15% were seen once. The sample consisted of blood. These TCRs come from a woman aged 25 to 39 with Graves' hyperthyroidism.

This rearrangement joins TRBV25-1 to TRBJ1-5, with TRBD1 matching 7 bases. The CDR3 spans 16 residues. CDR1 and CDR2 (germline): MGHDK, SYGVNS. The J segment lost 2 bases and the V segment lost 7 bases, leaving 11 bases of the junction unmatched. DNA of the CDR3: TGTGCCAGCACTCGACAGGGAAGAAGGGGCAATCAGCCCCAGCATTTT. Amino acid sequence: CASTRQGRRGNQPQHF.

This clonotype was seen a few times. The CDR3 DNA reads as TGTGCCAGCAGCTTAGGGCAGGTCGCAGATACGCAGTATTTT. Its translation: CASSLGQVADTQYF. The chain links TRBV7-9 to TRBJ2-3; no clear D. Deletions cut 1 base from V and 4 bases from J, with 9 bases between. The CDR3 covers 14 residues. CDR1 and CDR2 (germline): SEHNR, FQNEAQ (reference sequence).

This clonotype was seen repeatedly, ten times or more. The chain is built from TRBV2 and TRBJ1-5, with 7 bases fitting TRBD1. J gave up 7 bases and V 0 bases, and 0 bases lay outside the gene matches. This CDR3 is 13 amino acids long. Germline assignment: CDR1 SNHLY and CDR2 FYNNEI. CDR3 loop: CASSEAGGQPQHF. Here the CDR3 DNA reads TGTGCCAGCAGTGAAGCAGGGGGCCAGCCCCAGCATTTT.

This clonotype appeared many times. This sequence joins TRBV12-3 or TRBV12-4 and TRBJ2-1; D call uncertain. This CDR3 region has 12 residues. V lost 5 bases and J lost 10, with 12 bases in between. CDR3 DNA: TGTGCCAGCAGTAGGTTGAGTGTCGAGCAGTTCTTC. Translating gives CASSRLSVEQFF.

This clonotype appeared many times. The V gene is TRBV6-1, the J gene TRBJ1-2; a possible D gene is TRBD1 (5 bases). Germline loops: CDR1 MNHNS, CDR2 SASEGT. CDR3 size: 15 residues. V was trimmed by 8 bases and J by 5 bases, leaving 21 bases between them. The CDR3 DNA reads TGTGCCAGCGAATCGGGGGTCGCTCCCAATTATGGCTACACCTTC. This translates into CASESGVAPNYGYTF.

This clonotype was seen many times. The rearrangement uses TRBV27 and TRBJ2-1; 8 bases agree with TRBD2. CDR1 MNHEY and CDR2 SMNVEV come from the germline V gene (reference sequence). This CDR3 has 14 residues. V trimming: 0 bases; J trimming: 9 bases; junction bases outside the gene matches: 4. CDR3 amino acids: CASSLSGLAFEQFF. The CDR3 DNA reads TGTGCCAGCAGTTTATCCGGACTAGCTTTTGAGCAGTTCTTC.

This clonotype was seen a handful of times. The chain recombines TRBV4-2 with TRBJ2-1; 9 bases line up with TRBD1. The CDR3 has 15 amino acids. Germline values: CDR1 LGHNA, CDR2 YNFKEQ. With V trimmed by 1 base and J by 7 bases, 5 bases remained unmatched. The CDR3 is CASSQVGQGLNEQFF. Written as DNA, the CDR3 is TGTGCCAGCAGCCAAGTTGGACAGGGGTTGAATGAGCAGTTCTTC.

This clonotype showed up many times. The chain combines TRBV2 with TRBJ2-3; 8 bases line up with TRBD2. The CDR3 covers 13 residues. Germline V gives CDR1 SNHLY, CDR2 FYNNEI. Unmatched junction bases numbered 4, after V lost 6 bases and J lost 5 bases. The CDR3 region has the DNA TGTGCCAGCAGCGGGAGGGCCAGAGATACGCAGTATTTT. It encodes CASSGRARDTQYF.

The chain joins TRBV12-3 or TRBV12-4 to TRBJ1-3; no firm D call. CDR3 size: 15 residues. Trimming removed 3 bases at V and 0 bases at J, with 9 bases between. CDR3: CASSLSGISGNTIYF. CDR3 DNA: TGTGCCAGCAGTTTGTCCGGTATCTCTGGAAACACCATATATTTT.

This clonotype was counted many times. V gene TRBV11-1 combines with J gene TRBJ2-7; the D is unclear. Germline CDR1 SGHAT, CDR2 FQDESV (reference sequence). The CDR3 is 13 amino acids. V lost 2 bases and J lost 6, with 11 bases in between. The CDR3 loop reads CASSLSGSGEQYF. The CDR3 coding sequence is TGTGCCAGCAGCTTATCGGGCTCTGGCGAGCAGTACTTC.

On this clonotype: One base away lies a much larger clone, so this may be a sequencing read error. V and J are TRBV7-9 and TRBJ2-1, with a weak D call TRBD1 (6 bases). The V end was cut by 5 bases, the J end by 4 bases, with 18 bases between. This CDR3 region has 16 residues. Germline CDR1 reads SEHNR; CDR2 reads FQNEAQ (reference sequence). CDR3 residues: CASSKRDKGTYNEQFF. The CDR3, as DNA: TGTGCCAGCAGCAAACGGGACAAGGGAACTTACAATGAGCAGTTCTTC.

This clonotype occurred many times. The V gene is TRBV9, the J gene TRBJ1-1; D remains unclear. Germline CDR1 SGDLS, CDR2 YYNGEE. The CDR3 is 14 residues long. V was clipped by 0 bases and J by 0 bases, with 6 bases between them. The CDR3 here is CASSVAVMNTEAFF. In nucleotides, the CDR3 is TGTGCCAGCAGCGTAGCTGTTATGAACACTGAAGCTTTCTTT.

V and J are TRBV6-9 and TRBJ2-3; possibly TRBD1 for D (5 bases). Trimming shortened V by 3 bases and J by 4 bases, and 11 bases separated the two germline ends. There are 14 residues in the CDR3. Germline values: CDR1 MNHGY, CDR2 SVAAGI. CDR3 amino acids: CASSYQGWADTQYF. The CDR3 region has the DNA TGTGCCAGCAGTTACCAGGGTTGGGCAGATACGCAGTATTTT.

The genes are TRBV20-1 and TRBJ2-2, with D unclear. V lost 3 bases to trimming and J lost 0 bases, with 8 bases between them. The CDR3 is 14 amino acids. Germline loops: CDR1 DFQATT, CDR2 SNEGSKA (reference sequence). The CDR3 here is CSASDRTNTGELFF. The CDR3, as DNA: TGCAGTGCTAGTGATAGAACGAACACCGGGGAGCTGTTTTTT.

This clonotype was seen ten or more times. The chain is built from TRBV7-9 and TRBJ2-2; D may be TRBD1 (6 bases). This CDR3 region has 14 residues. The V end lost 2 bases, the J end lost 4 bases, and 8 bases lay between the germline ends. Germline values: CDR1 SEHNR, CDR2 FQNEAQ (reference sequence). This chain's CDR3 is CASSLTGSTGELFF. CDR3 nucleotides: TGTGCCAGCAGCTTAACAGGGAGCACCGGGGAGCTGTTTTTT.

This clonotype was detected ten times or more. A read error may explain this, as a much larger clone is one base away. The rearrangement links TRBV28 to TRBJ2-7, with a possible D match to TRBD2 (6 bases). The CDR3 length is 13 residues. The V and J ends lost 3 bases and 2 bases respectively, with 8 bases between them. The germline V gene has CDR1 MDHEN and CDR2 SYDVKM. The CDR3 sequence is CASSFSGAYEQYF. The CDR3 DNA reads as TGTGCCAGCAGTTTCTCGGGGGCCTACGAGCAGTACTTC.

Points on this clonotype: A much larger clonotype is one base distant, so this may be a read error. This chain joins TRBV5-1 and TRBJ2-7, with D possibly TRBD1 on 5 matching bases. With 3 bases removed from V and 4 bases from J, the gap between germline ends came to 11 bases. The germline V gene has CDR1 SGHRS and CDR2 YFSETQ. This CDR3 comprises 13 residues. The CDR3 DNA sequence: TGCGCCAGCAGCTCGCGGACAAGGTACGAGCAGTACTTC. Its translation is CASSSRTRYEQYF. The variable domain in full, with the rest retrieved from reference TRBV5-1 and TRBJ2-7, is KAGVTQTPRYLIKTRGQQVTLSCSPISGHRSVSWYQQTPGQGLQFLFEYFSETQRNKGNFPGRFSGRQFSNSRSEMNVSTLELGDSALYLCASSSRTRYEQYFGPGTRLTVT.

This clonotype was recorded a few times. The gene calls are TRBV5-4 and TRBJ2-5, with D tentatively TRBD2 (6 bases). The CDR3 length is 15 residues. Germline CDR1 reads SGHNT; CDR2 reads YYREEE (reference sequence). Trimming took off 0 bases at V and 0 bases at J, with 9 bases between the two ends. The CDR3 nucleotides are TGTGCCAGCAGCTTGGATCGCGGGAACCAAGAGACCCAGTACTTC. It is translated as CASSLDRGNQETQYF.

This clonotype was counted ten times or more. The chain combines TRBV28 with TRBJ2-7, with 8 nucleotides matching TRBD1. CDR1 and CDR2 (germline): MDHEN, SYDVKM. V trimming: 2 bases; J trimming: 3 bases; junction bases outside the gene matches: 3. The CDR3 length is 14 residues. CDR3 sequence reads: CASSLTGQGYEQYF. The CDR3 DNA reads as TGTGCCAGCAGTTTAACCGGACAGGGCTACGAGCAGTACTTC.

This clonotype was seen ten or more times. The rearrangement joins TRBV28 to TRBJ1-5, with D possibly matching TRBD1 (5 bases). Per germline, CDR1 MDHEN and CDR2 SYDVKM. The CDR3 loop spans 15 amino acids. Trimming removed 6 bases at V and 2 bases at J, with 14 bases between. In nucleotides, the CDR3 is TGTGCCAGCAGACTGGGACGGGGACGCAATCAGCCCCAGCATTTT. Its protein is CASRLGRGRNQPQHF.

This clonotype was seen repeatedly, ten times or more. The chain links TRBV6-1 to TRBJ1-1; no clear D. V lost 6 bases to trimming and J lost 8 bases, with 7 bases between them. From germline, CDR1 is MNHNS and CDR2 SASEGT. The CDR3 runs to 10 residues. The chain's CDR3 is CASRTIEAFF. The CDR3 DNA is TGTGCCAGCAGGACGATAGAAGCTTTCTTT.

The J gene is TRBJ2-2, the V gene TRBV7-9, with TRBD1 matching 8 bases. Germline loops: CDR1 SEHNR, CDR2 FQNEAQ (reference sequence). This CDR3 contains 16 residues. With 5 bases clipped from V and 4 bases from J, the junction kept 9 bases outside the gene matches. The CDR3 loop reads CASSISGGLVTGELFF. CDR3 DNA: TGTGCCAGCAGCATCTCAGGGGGCTTGGTCACCGGGGAGCTGTTTTTT.

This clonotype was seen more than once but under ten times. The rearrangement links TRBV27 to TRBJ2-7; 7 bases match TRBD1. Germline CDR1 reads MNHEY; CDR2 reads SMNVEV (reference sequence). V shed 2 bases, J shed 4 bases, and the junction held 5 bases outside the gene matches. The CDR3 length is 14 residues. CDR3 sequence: CASSLGGQKYEQYF. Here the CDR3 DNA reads TGTGCCAGCAGTTTAGGGGGACAGAAATACGAGCAGTACTTC.

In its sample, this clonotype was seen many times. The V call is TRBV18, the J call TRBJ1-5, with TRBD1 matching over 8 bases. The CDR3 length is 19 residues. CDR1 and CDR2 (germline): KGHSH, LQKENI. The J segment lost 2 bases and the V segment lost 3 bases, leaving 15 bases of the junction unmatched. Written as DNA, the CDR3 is TGTGCCAGCTCACCTTCGGGACAGGCTTCATATAGTGGCAATCAGCCCCAGCATTTT. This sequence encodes CASSPSGQASYSGNQPQHF. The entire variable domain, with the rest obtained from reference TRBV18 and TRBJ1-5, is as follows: NAGVMQNPRHLVRRRGQEARLRCSPMKGHSHVYWYRQLPEEGLKFMVYLQKENIIDESGMPKERFSAEFPKEGPSILRIQQVVRGDSAAYFCASSPSGQASYSGNQPQHFGDGTRLSIL.

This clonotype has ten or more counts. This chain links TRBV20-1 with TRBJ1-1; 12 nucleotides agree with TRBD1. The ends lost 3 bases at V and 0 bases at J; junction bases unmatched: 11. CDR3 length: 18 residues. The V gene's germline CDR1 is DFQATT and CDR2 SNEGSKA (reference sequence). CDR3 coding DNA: TGCAGTGCTAGTAGACTCCCGGGACAGGGGGCCTTGAACACTGAAGCTTTCTTT. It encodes CSASRLPGQGALNTEAFF.

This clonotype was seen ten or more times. The CDR3 DNA sequence: TGTGCCAGCAGCTTAAAGGGGTGGGGAGAGACCCAGTACTTC. Encoded protein: CASSLKGWGETQYF. The chain couples TRBV7-2 to TRBJ2-5, with D possibly being TRBD1 (5 bases). Germline values: CDR1 SGHTA, CDR2 FQGNSA. The CDR3 is made up of 14 amino acids. V was pared by 2 bases and J by 4 bases, with 11 bases between. Full variable domain (missing parts from reference TRBV7-2 and TRBJ2-5): GAGVSQSPSNKVTEKGKDVELRCDPISGHTALYWYRQSLGQGLEFLIYFQGNSAPDKSGLPSDRFSAERTGGSVSTLTIQRTQQEDSAVYLCASSLKGWGETQYFGPGTRLLVL.

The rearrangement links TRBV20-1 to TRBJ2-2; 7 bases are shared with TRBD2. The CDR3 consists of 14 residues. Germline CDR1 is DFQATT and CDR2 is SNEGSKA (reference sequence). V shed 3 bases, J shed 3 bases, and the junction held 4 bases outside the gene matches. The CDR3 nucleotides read TGCAGTGCTAGGGAGCGGGGTGACACCGGGGAGCTGTTTTTT. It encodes CSARERGDTGELFF.

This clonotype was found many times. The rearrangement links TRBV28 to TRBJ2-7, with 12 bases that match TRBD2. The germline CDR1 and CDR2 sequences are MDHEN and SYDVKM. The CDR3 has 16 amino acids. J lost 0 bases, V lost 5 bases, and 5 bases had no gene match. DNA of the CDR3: TGTGCCAGCAGTGCCCCTAGCGGGAGGGCCTCCTACGAGCAGTACTTC. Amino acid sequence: CASSAPSGRASYEQYF.

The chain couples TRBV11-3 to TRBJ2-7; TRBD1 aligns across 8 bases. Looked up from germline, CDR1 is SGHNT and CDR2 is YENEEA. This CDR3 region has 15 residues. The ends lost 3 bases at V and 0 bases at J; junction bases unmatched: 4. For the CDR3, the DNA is TGTGCCAGCAGCTTTGGCGGACAGGGCTCCTACGAGCAGTACTTC. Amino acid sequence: CASSFGGQGSYEQYF.

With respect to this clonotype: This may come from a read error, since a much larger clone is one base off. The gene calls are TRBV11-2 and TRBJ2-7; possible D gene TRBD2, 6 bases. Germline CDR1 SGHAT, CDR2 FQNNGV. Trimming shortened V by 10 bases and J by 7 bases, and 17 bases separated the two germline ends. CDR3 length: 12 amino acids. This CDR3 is CATQWMAGEQYF. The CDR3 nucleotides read TGTGCCACCCAGTGGATGGCGGGGGAGCAGTACTTC.

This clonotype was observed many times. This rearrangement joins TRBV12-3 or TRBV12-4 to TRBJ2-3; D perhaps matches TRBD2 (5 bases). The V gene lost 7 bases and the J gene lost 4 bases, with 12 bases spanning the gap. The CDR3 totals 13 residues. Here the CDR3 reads CASNPGMADTQYF. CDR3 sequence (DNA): TGTGCCAGCAATCCGGGGATGGCAGATACGCAGTATTTT.